The present T cell receptor beta chain was sequenced within a study of cytomegalovirus exposure and HLA in healthy donors. Overall study context: Roughly 180 million T cells yielded 120 million or so unique TCR beta sequences, as an earlier analysis found.

Findings and limits, study-wide: An ancestry cluster, one associated with Asian ancestry, reportedly showed fewer N-insertions than the roughly 610-donor mean in a later analysis. In a later analysis, common viral pathogens appeared linked to several of the most significant clusters.

A word on this clone: No antigen is known for it.

The primer mix had 60 Vbeta and 13 Jbeta primers. Sequenced by immunoSEQ multiplex PCR; TCRdb stores in-frame clones only, minus some. Of some 170,000 clones listed, 81% were seen once; the top ten hold 4.9%. The clonotype was recovered from a woman between 18 and 29 years old in good health and CMV-seropositive. The sample comprised PBMCs.

DNA for the CDR3: TGCGCCAGCAGCTTGACGGGACAGGGCAATCAGCCCCAGCATTTT. Its protein is CASSLTGQGNQPQHF. The chain combines TRBV5-1 with TRBJ1-5; 8 positions agree with TRBD1. Looked up from germline, CDR1 is SGHRS and CDR2 is YFSETQ. The trim removed 1 base at V and 2 bases at J, leaving 2 bases unmatched. The CDR3 runs 15 residues.